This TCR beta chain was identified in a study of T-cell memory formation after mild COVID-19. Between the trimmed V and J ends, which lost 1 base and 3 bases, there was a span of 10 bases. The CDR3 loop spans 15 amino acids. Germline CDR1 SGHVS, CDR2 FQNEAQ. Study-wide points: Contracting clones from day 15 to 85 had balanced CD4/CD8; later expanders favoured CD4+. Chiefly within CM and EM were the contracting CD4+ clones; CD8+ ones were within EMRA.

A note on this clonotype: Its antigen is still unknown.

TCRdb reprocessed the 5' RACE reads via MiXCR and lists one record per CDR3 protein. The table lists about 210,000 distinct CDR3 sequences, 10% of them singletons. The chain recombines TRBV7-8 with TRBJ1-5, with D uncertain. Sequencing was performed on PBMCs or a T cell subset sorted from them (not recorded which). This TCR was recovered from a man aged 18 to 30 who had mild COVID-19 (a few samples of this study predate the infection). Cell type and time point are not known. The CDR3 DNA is TGTGCCAGCAGCTTAGATGGGCAGGCCAATCAGCCCCAGCATTTT. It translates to CASSLDGQANQPQHF.